Shown below are 25 T cell receptor beta chains from a single sample sequenced in a study of metastatic and nonmetastatic thyroid tumors. From the PCR reads, TCRdb re-called clones with MiXCR. This sample carries some 40,000 clones, 24% of them seen once, and the ten largest clones take about 14%. Each patient came to thyroid surgery without any prior treatment (of any kind). Input material: tumor tissue. These receptors all stem from a female donor with papillary thyroid cancer or a benign thyroid nodule (not recorded which). Some clones in this sample may be carry-over from other donors' samples.

At least ten counts were recorded for this clone. V gene TRBV11-2 combines with J gene TRBJ2-3; TRBD2 agrees at 14 bases. The junction had 5 bases not matched to a gene; V was cut back by 4 bases and J by 11 bases. The CDR3 loop spans 14 amino acids. Germline V gene data show CDR1 as SGHAT and CDR2 as FQNNGV. The chain's CDR3 is CASSSTSGGAEQYF. CDR3 in DNA: TGTGCCAGCAGCTCGACTAGCGGGGGGGCGGAGCAGTATTTT.

V and J are TRBV5-1 and TRBJ2-7, with TRBD1 as a possible D gene (6 bases). Germline assignment: CDR1 SGHRS and CDR2 YFSETQ. CDR3 size: 14 residues. With 1 base removed from V and 2 bases from J, the gap between germline ends came to 10 bases. In DNA, the CDR3 is TGCGCCAGCAGCTTGAGGGGGTCGACCTACGAGCAGTACTTC. As protein: CASSLRGSTYEQYF.

This clone appeared many times. Given a much more abundant clone one base away, this may be a read error. The chain couples TRBV5-4 to TRBJ2-3; 8 nucleotides line up with TRBD2. The V gene's germline CDR1 is SGHNT and CDR2 YYREEE (reference sequence). CDR3 length: 16 amino acids. Trimming removed 3 bases from V and 1 base from J; junction bases left unmatched: 7. CDR3 region: CASSSLQTSGTDTQYF. The CDR3 nucleotides are TGTGCCAGCAGCTCACTCCAGACTAGCGGCACAGATACGCAGTATTTT.

V is TRBV6-1 and J is TRBJ2-1, with 8 bases that match TRBD2. The germline V gene has CDR1 MNHNS and CDR2 SASEGT. V gave up 2 bases and J gave up 10 bases; unmatched junction bases: 13. The CDR3 loop spans 16 amino acids. CDR3: CASSEYGIAGSGEQFF. The CDR3 DNA sequence: TGTGCCAGCAGTGAATACGGAATAGCGGGGTCTGGCGAGCAGTTCTTC.

There are many counts of this clone. This rearrangement joins TRBV4-1 to TRBJ2-7; maybe TRBD2 (5 bases). In germline, CDR1 is MGHRA, CDR2 YSYEKL. V was cut by 1 base and J by 2 bases, with 9 bases left in between. The CDR3 loop spans 14 amino acids. The CDR3 sequence: CASSQGTPTYEQYF. CDR3 bases: TGCGCCAGCAGCCAAGGGACTCCTACCTACGAGCAGTACTTC.

CDR3 residues: CASSSDVKLNTEAFF. In DNA, the CDR3 is TGCGCCAGCAGCTCTGATGTTAAACTGAACACTGAAGCTTTCTTT. The chain combines TRBV5-1 with TRBJ1-1; no clear D gene. Germline V gene sequence: CDR1 SGHRS, CDR2 YFSETQ. CDR3 length: 15 residues. V was cut by 3 bases and J by 0 bases, with 12 bases left in between.

The chain joins TRBV6-1 to TRBJ2-5; tentatively, D is TRBD1 (8 bases). The end of the DNA is better explained by TRBJ2-4, so the J call may be wrong. The V gene's germline CDR1 is MNHNS and CDR2 SASEGT. The CDR3 is 16 residues long. This CDR3 reads CASRHRGGDLGHIQYF. CDR3 coding DNA: TGTGCCAGCAGACACAGGGGGGGGGATCTGGGTCACATTCAGTACTTC.

V gene TRBV6-2 or TRBV6-3 combines with J gene TRBJ2-2, with 9 bases matching TRBD2. The length of the CDR3 is 15 residues. The germline V gene encodes CDR1 MNHEY and CDR2 SVGEGT. The ends lost 7 bases at V and 4 bases at J; junction bases unmatched: 7. The CDR3 reads CASIGLARITGELFF. The CDR3 DNA reads TGTGCCAGCATCGGACTAGCGAGAATCACCGGGGAGCTGTTTTTT.

This chain connects TRBV18 to TRBJ1-1, with D hard to call. CDR1 and CDR2 from the germline V gene are KGHSH and LQKENI. V shed 3 bases and J shed 5 bases, with 10 bases lying between them. The CDR3 spans 13 residues. The CDR3 reads CASSPTEGTEAFF. The CDR3 DNA reads TGTGCCAGCTCACCCACGGAAGGGACTGAAGCTTTCTTT. Based on the CDR3 plus reference TRBV18 and TRBJ1-1, the full variable domain is NAGVMQNPRHLVRRRGQEARLRCSPMKGHSHVYWYRQLPEEGLKFMVYLQKENIIDESGMPKERFSAEFPKEGPSILRIQQVVRGDSAAYFCASSPTEGTEAFFGQGTRLTVV.

The chain couples TRBV11-2 to TRBJ2-7; 7 bases are shared with TRBD2. In germline, CDR1 is SGHAT, CDR2 FQNNGV. The CDR3 runs to 16 residues. V lost 6 bases and J lost 1; bases outside the gene matches: 12. The CDR3 DNA reads TGTGCCAGCAGGGGGGGGTTAGCGGCAAATTCCTACGAGCAGTACTTC. Residues: CASRGGLAANSYEQYF.

V is TRBV10-3 and J is TRBJ2-7; 8 nucleotides agree with TRBD2. V dropped 6 bases and J dropped 10; count of bases not matched to a gene: 26. This CDR3 is built from 18 residues. CDR1 and CDR2 from the germline V gene are ENHRY and SYGVKD. The CDR3 reads CAIRLLAGGPPAPDTQYF. DNA for the CDR3: TGTGCCATCAGGCTGCTAGCGGGTGGGCCCCCGGCTCCCGATACCCAGTACTTC.

The chain is built from TRBV19 and TRBJ2-2; D possibly corresponds to TRBD1 (6 bases). The CDR3 consists of 19 residues. Per the germline V gene, CDR1 is LNHDA and CDR2 is SQIVND (reference sequence). The V end lost 3 bases, the J end lost 1 base, and 21 bases lay between the germline ends. CDR3 DNA: TGTGCCAGTAGTATCGGTCTTGCTTGGGGGCACCAGAACACCGGGGAGCTGTTTTTT. Encoded protein: CASSIGLAWGHQNTGELFF.

This clone was seen only once. V gene TRBV11-2 combines with J gene TRBJ2-1; unclear D gene. The CDR3 spans 13 residues. V was shortened by 1 base and J by 7 bases, with 8 bases between the two germline ends. Germline V lookup: CDR1 SGHAT, CDR2 FQNNGV. The DNA of the CDR3 is TGTGCCAGCAGCTTAGCCAACAGAAATGAGCAGTTCTTC. This encodes CASSLANRNEQFF.

This clone was observed a few times. The chain has TRBV6-1 and TRBJ1-1, with D perhaps matching TRBD1 (6 bases). The CDR3 length is 15 residues. Germline assignment: CDR1 MNHNS and CDR2 SASEGT. The germline V and J ends were trimmed by 7 bases and 2 bases, with 17 bases remaining between them. CDR3 DNA: TGTGCCAGCACCTTATTTTCGACAGGTAACACTGAAGCTTTCTTT. Protein sequence: CASTLFSTGNTEAFF.

This clone has more than one count but fewer than ten. Written as DNA, the CDR3 is TGTGCCTGGAGTCACAGGGGGCGGGACACCGGGGAGCTGTTTTTT. This translates into CAWSHRGRDTGELFF. The chain carries TRBV30 and TRBJ2-2; 9 bases are shared with TRBD1. V lost 2 bases to trimming and J lost 3 bases; unmatched junction nucleotides: 4. Germline CDR1 and CDR2: GTSNPN and SVGIG (reference sequence). This CDR3 contains 15 residues.

The table lists this clone with many counts. The chain couples TRBV2 to TRBJ2-1, with unresolved D. Germline loops: CDR1 SNHLY, CDR2 FYNNEI. The CDR3 length is 13 residues. With 9 bases removed from V and 0 bases from J, the gap between germline ends came to 9 bases. The CDR3 is CARSESSYNEQFF. DNA of the CDR3: TGTGCCAGAAGCGAGAGCTCCTACAATGAGCAGTTCTTC. Full variable domain (rest looked up from reference TRBV2 and TRBJ2-1): EPEVTQTPSHQVTQMGQEVILRCVPISNHLYFYWYRQILGQKVEFLVSFYNNEISEKSEIFDDQFSVERPDGSNFTLKIRSTKLEDSAMYFCARSESSYNEQFFGPGTRLTVL.

Ten or more counts support this clone. The chain uses TRBV10-2 and TRBJ2-3, with unresolved D. The CDR3 consists of 11 residues. Germline CDR1 WSHSY, CDR2 SAAADI. V was pared by 4 bases and J by 6 bases, with 5 bases between. CDR3 nucleotides: TGCGCCAGCAGTGTTTTCGATACGCAGTATTTT. It is translated as CASSVFDTQYF.

This clone was recorded many times. The chain joins TRBV4-2 to TRBJ2-5; 9 bases line up with TRBD2. Germline CDR1 is LGHNA and CDR2 is YNFKEQ. This CDR3 contains 16 residues. With V trimmed by 3 bases and J by 0 bases, 5 bases remained unmatched. This CDR3 reads CASSHPPSGDQETQYF. CDR3 nucleotide sequence: TGTGCCAGCAGCCACCCCCCTAGCGGGGACCAAGAGACCCAGTACTTC.

This rearrangement joins TRBV12-3 or TRBV12-4 to TRBJ2-1, with 8 bases identical to TRBD2. This CDR3 has 15 amino acids. V dropped 6 bases and J dropped 9; count of bases not matched to a gene: 13. CDR3 coding DNA: TGTGCCAGCAGGGCCAGGAGCGGGAGTATGTGTGAGCAGTTCTTC. This encodes CASRARSGSMCEQFF.

This clone has just a few counts. V and J are TRBV20-1 and TRBJ2-1, with 15 bases identical to TRBD2. With 5 bases clipped from V and 7 bases from J, the junction kept 6 bases outside the gene matches. The germline gives CDR1 DFQATT, CDR2 SNEGSKA (reference sequence). CDR3 length: 15 residues. CDR3 protein: CSAGLAGGDSNEQFF. Written as DNA, the CDR3 is TGCAGTGCTGGACTAGCGGGGGGGGATTCGAATGAGCAGTTCTTC.

The sample holds many counts of this clone. The rearrangement joins TRBV5-4 to TRBJ2-7; weak D call: TRBD1 (6 bases). This CDR3 spans 15 amino acids. The V gene lost 5 bases and the J gene lost 4 bases, with 19 bases spanning the gap. CDR1 and CDR2 (germline): SGHNT, YYREEE (reference sequence). The CDR3 nucleotides read TGTGCCAGCAGAAGGGACAACCGGGGTGGTTACGAGCAGTACTTC. Encoded protein: CASRRDNRGGYEQYF.

This clone came up a few times. The chain has TRBV24-1 and TRBJ2-3; tentatively, D is TRBD1 (6 bases). The CDR3 consists of 14 residues. V lost 3 bases and J lost 2, with 8 bases in between. Germline V CDR1 and CDR2: KGHDR, SFDVKD. CDR3 sequence: CATSDQGYTDTQYF. The CDR3 region has the DNA TGTGCCACCAGTGATCAGGGGTACACAGATACGCAGTATTTT.

V gene TRBV30 combines with J gene TRBJ1-1; no definite D call. Germline loops: CDR1 GTSNPN, CDR2 SVGIG (reference sequence). The V end was cut by 0 bases, the J end by 13 bases, with 21 bases between. CDR3 size: 14 residues. CDR3 sequence (DNA): TGTGCCTGGAGTGTAGCCCTAGGTGGCGATAATGATTTCTTT. It yields the protein CAWSVALGGDNDFF.

This clone appeared many times. The chain has TRBV7-8 and TRBJ1-1; TRBD1 aligns across 10 bases. Germline CDR1 is SGHVS and CDR2 is FQNEAQ. CDR3 size: 16 residues. J lost 1 base, V lost 5 bases, and 7 bases had no gene match. CDR3 coding DNA: TGTGCCAGCAGCATTGGGACAGGGGCGTCGAACACTGAAGCTTTCTTT. It translates to CASSIGTGASNTEAFF. Supplemented by reference TRBV7-8 and TRBJ1-1, the full variable domain reads GAGVSQSPRYKVAKRGQDVALRCDPISGHVSLFWYQQALGQGPEFLTYFQNEAQLDKSGLPSDRFFAERPEGSVSTLKIQRTQQEDSAVYLCASSIGTGASNTEAFFGQGTRLTVV.

This clone showed up many times. J is TRBJ2-5 and V is TRBV3-1, with D hard to call. Germline V gives CDR1 LGHDT, CDR2 YNNKEL (reference sequence). Trimming cost V 2 bases and J 5 bases, with 6 bases left between them. The CDR3 loop spans 12 amino acids. Written as DNA, the CDR3 is TGTGCCAGCAGCCAACAATTGGAGACCCAGTACTTC. It codes for CASSQQLETQYF.